Below, 4 T cell receptor beta chains from the same sample are listed, as sequenced in a study of T cell responses to AZD1222 COVID-19 vaccine. TCRdb's copy holds only in-frame clones and misses some; the assay was immunoSEQ multiplex PCR. The table has roughly 190,000 clones, approximately 92% seen once. The specimen comprised peripheral blood, sampled 28 days after the second dose of the MenACWY control vaccine. The receptor set was obtained from an adult who received the MenACWY meningococcal vaccine as a control.

The chain joins TRBV7-9 to TRBJ2-5; 8 bases line up with TRBD2. J was trimmed by 2 bases and V by 6 bases; bases with no gene match: 14. The length of the CDR3 is 17 residues. From germline, CDR1 is SEHNR and CDR2 FQNEAQ (reference sequence). The CDR3: CASSPRSGSGTQETQYF. CDR3 in DNA: TGTGCCAGCAGTCCGCGATCGGGTAGCGGGACGCAAGAGACCCAGTACTTC.

With respect to this clone: Other DNA sequences in the same sample also yield this CDR3. This sequence joins TRBV27 and TRBJ1-2; D ambiguous. The CDR3 length is 12 residues. V was cut by 5 bases and J by 5 bases, with 9 bases left in between. The V gene's germline CDR1 is MNHEY and CDR2 SMNVEV (reference sequence). The CDR3 coding sequence is TGTGCCAGCAGTGGTTGGGGATATGGCTACACCTTC. Translated, it gives CASSGWGYGYTF.

This clone was seen only once. The J gene is TRBJ1-1, the V gene TRBV9, with a possible D match to TRBD1 (6 bases). Per the germline V gene, CDR1 is SGDLS and CDR2 is YYNGEE. Trimming took 1 base from V and 8 from J, leaving 9 bases between them. The CDR3 contains 12 residues. The CDR3 loop reads CASSVSGTEAFF. The CDR3 DNA is TGTGCCAGCAGCGTAAGCGGGACAGAAGCTTTCTTT. Complete variable domain (other parts from reference TRBV9 and TRBJ1-1): DSGVTQTPKHLITATGQRVTLRCSPRSGDLSVYWYQQSLDQGLQFLIQYYNGEERAKGNILERFSAQQFPDLHSELNLSSLELGDSALYFCASSVSGTEAFFGQGTRLTVV.

The V gene is TRBV5-4, the J gene TRBJ2-1, with 8 positions matching TRBD2. Germline V gene sequence: CDR1 SGHNT, CDR2 YYREEE (reference sequence). There are 15 residues in the CDR3. Unmatched junction bases numbered 6, after V lost 4 bases and J lost 3 bases. CDR3 protein: CASSPGTRDYNEQFF. CDR3 bases: TGTGCCAGCAGCCCCGGGACTAGGGACTACAATGAGCAGTTCTTC.